Shown below are 13 T cell receptor beta chains from a single sample sequenced in a study of shared clonotypes between healthy human individuals. Naive CD8 cells were CD45RO-negative, positively selected for CCR7, excluding terminally differentiated effector memory CD45RA+ cells. Libraries were prepared by immunoSEQ multiplex PCR; TCRdb keeps only in-frame clonotypes and omits some of them. The sample carries around 2,100,000 clones, roughly 95% recorded once. The specimen sequenced was naive CD8+ T cells sorted from blood. These receptor sequences come from a man aged 18 to 35 in good health.

The chain carries TRBV5-1 and TRBJ1-1, with 8 bases that match TRBD1. From germline, CDR1 is SGHRS and CDR2 YFSETQ. V was clipped by 0 bases and J by 4 bases; unmatched bases: 8. The CDR3 is 16 residues long. CDR3 coding DNA: TGCGCCAGCAGCTTGGAAGGGACAGGCGGTGGCACTGAAGCTTTCTTT. It translates to CASSLEGTGGGTEAFF.

The chain joins TRBV2 to TRBJ2-7; 13 bases line up with TRBD2. CDR3 length: 18 residues. V gave up 8 bases and J gave up 1 base; unmatched junction bases: 14. CDR1 SNHLY and CDR2 FYNNEI come from the germline V gene. CDR3 DNA sequence: TGTGCCAGCGAGACCCGGGGGACTAGCGGGATCCTATCCTACGAGCAGTACTTC. Translated: CASETRGTSGILSYEQYF.

This clone was counted once. The CDR3 sequence: CASSPGKAGALTDTQYF. As DNA, the CDR3 is TGTGCCAGCAGCCCCGGTAAGGCAGGGGCCCTCACAGATACGCAGTATTTT. The chain links TRBV28 to TRBJ2-3, with D possibly TRBD1 on 6 matching bases. Trimming took 6 bases from V and 2 from J, leaving 21 bases between them. The CDR3 is 17 amino acids. The germline V gene encodes CDR1 MDHEN and CDR2 SYDVKM.

This clone has more than one count but fewer than ten. The rearrangement links TRBV14 to TRBJ1-2; D gene ambiguous. This CDR3 is 12 amino acids long. The V gene's germline CDR1 is SGHDN and CDR2 FVKESK. V lost 1 base and J lost 3, with 3 bases in between. The CDR3 sequence: CASSQGDYGYTF. CDR3 nucleotides: TGTGCCAGCAGCCAAGGGGACTATGGCTACACCTTC.

The chain combines TRBV13 with TRBJ2-5; 9 nucleotides line up with TRBD2. This CDR3 is built from 16 residues. The germline V gene has CDR1 PRHDT and CDR2 FYEKMQ (reference sequence). Trimming cost V 5 bases and J 5 bases; bases outside gene matches: 12. The CDR3 bases are TGTGCCAGCAGCCCGACGGGGGCGGGGGGGCCCGAGACCCAGTACTTC. It translates to CASSPTGAGGPETQYF.

CDR3 in DNA: TGCGCCAGCCAGGGGGCTTCCTACGAGCAGTACTTC. Protein product: CASQGASYEQYF. The chain combines TRBV5-1 with TRBJ2-7; TRBD1 agrees at 8 bases. Germline values: CDR1 SGHRS, CDR2 YFSETQ. The CDR3 covers 12 residues. V lost 7 bases and J lost 1; bases outside the gene matches: 1.

V gene TRBV4-1 combines with J gene TRBJ2-1; 12 nucleotides match TRBD1. With V trimmed by 0 bases and J by 7 bases, 1 base remained unmatched. This CDR3 has 15 amino acids. The V gene's germline CDR1 is MGHRA and CDR2 YSYEKL. This CDR3 is CASSQEGQGANEQFF. The CDR3 region has the DNA TGCGCCAGCAGCCAAGAGGGACAGGGGGCTAATGAGCAGTTCTTC.

On this clone: The same CDR3 arises from other DNA sequences in this sample as well. V usage is TRBV5-1 and J usage is TRBJ2-7; D call uncertain. The CDR3 length is 15 residues. The germline V gene encodes CDR1 SGHRS and CDR2 YFSETQ. V was pared by 0 bases and J by 0 bases, with 10 bases between. CDR3 residues: CASSLGSGSSYEQYF. DNA for the CDR3: TGCGCCAGCAGCTTGGGCAGTGGCTCCTCCTACGAGCAGTACTTC.

The CDR3 DNA reads TGTGCCAGCAGTTACTCGATTACCAAAAACATTCAGTACTTC. Its protein is CASSYSITKNIQYF. The J gene is TRBJ2-4, the V gene TRBV6-5; the D is unclear. The CDR3 covers 14 residues. Germline V gene sequence: CDR1 MNHEY, CDR2 SVGAGI. With 0 bases removed from V and 2 bases from J, the gap between germline ends came to 5 bases.

The CDR3 loop is CASSPGGSSYEQYF. The CDR3 DNA reads as TGTGCCAGCAGTCCTGGGGGCAGCTCCTACGAGCAGTACTTC. The J gene is TRBJ2-7, the V gene TRBV28; possibly TRBD1 for D (6 bases). The length of the CDR3 is 14 residues. From germline, CDR1 is MDHEN and CDR2 SYDVKM. V was trimmed by 5 bases and J by 0 bases, leaving 11 bases between them. Full variable domain (rest looked up from reference TRBV28 and TRBJ2-7): DVKVTQSSRYLVKRTGEKVFLECVQDMDHENMFWYRQDPGLGLRLIYFSYDVKMKEKGDIPEGYSVSREKKERFSLILESASTNQTSMYLCASSPGGSSYEQYFGPGTRLTVT.

The genes are TRBV5-6 and TRBJ1-1, with D unclear. Trimming removed 0 bases at V and 9 bases at J, with 12 bases between. Germline loops: CDR1 SGHDT, CDR2 YYEEEE. The CDR3 contains 13 residues. The CDR3, as DNA: TGTGCCAGCAGCTTGGGGTCGGCTCTAAAAGCTTTCTTT. Translating gives CASSLGSALKAFF.

The genes are TRBV10-3 and TRBJ2-7, with D perhaps TRBD2 (6 bases). V dropped 8 bases and J dropped 3 bases, with 8 bases sitting between them. The germline V gene encodes CDR1 ENHRY and CDR2 SYGVKD. This CDR3 has 11 amino acids. The CDR3 is CAIGGNYEQYF. The CDR3, as DNA: TGTGCCATCGGAGGGAACTACGAGCAGTACTTC.

The chain carries TRBV7-9 and TRBJ2-1, with 7 bases matching TRBD1. Germline V gene data show CDR1 as SEHNR and CDR2 as FQNEAQ (reference sequence). The length of the CDR3 is 16 residues. Trimming at V came to 4 bases and at J to 7 bases, leaving 13 bases not matched to a gene. The CDR3 DNA reads as TGTGCCAGCAGCTCGTATGTCGGACAGGCGTGGAATGAGCAGTTCTTC. Protein sequence: CASSSYVGQAWNEQFF.